The rows below give T cell receptor beta chains drawn from one sample of a study of blood T cell repertoires in COVID-19. Only in-frame clones appear in the TCRdb table, and some are missing; sequencing was by immunoSEQ multiplex PCR. The sample carries about 140,000 clones, less than 85% recorded once. The specimen was peripheral blood. The receptors come from a woman at least 80 years old in a cohort sampled during active or convalescent COVID-19. Each CDR3 is given with its conserved first and last residue. Each record gives: clone size, V gene, CDR3 length, D gene, J gene, CDR3 DNA, CDR3 protein. A D gene is named only where the DNA matches it firmly. Clone size, where shown, is once, few, many, or a class for clones that have expanded.

NA,TRBV3-1/TRBV3-2,13,TRBD2,TRBJ2-1,TGTGCCAGCAGCCAACCAAGTCGGGGGGGGCAGTTCTTC,CASSQPSRGGQFF
NA,TRBV5-1,17,TRBD1,TRBJ1-5,TGCGCCAGCAGCTGGGGGACCGGGACAGCTGGCAATCAGCCCCAGCATTTT,CASSWGTGTAGNQPQHF
once,TRBV4-3,15,NA,TRBJ2-6,TGCGCCAGCAGCCAGGAGTATCCTGGGGCCAACGTCCTGACTTTC,CASSQEYPGANVLTF
NA,TRBV5-1,15,TRBD1,TRBJ1-2,TGCGCCAGCAGCTTTATTAGCAGGGGGGACTATGGCTACACCTTC,CASSFISRGDYGYTF
NA,TRBV28,16,TRBD1,TRBJ1-5,TGTGCCAGCAGTTTTCGGACAGGGGTTAGCAATCAGCCCCAGCATTTT,CASSFRTGVSNQPQHF
NA,TRBV7-2,13,NA,TRBJ2-5,TGTGCCAGCAGCTTCCGGAGAGGGGAGACCCAGTACTTC,CASSFRRGETQYF
NA,TRBV6-4,15,NA,TRBJ1-6,TGTGCCAGCAGCGCGGACAGAATGAATAATTCACCCCTCCACTTT,CASSADRMNNSPLHF
NA,TRBV5-4,17,TRBD2,TRBJ2-1,TGTGCCAGCAGCTTGGGCGGCGGGGGGCTAAATGACAATGAGCAGTTCTTC,CASSLGGGGLNDNEQFF
NA,TRBV7-9,14,NA,TRBJ2-5,TGTGCCAGCAGCTGGGGGGACGCGAAAGAGACCCAGTACTTC,CASSWGDAKETQYF
NA,TRBV5-3,16,NA,TRBJ2-4,TGTGCCAGAAGGCCTAAGAGTCACCCAGCCAAAAACATTCAGTACTTC,CARRPKSHPAKNIQYF
NA,TRBV6-5,14,NA,TRBJ1-2,TGTGCCAGCAGTTACTCGCAGGGGAGCGAGGGCTACACCTTC,CASSYSQGSEGYTF
NA,TRBV7-3,14,NA,TRBJ2-5,TGTGCCAGCAGCTTAAGTCCCGGGATGGAGACCCAGTACTTC,CASSLSPGMETQYF
NA,TRBV7-6,17,NA,TRBJ1-3,TGTGCCAGCAGCTTAGTGGCTGGCCCAAGCTCTGGAAACACCATATATTTT,CASSLVAGPSSGNTIYF
NA,TRBV6-4,13,NA,TRBJ1-4,TGTGCCAGCAGTGTGGAGGGGGGGGAAAAACTGTTTTTT,CASSVEGGEKLFF
NA,TRBV7-3,13,NA,TRBJ2-5,TGTGCCAGCAGCTTAACCAAACAGGAGACCCAGTACTTC,CASSLTKQETQYF
NA,TRBV9,16,NA,TRBJ2-1,TGTGCCAGCAGCGTAGTGGCGGCAGGGGGGTACAATGAGCAGTTCTTC,CASSVVAAGGYNEQFF
few,TRBV19,13,TRBD1,TRBJ1-2,TGTGCCAGTAGTGGTGACAGGGATCGTGGCTACACCTTC,CASSGDRDRGYTF
once,TRBV5-1,14,TRBD1,TRBJ2-3,TGCGCCAGCAGCAGGACAGGGCCCACAGATACGCAGTATTTT,CASSRTGPTDTQYF
NA,TRBV19,15,NA,TRBJ2-1,TGTGCCAGTGGGGGAGGGGGTACCCCCAACAATGAGCAGTTCTTC,CASGGGGTPNNEQFF
NA,TRBV7-2,14,TRBD1,TRBJ1-1,TGTGCCAGCAGCCTGTCGACAGGGGGCACTGAAGCTTTCTTT,CASSLSTGGTEAFF
NA,TRBV7-2,14,NA,TRBJ1-2,TGTGCCAGCAGTCGCCTGAGGTTTGACTATGGCTACACCTTC,CASSRLRFDYGYTF
few,TRBV9,17,NA,TRBJ1-1,TGTGCCAGCAGCGTGGACCCCGGGAGTTTCGGGAACACTGAAGCTTTCTTT,CASSVDPGSFGNTEAFF
once,TRBV5-8,13,TRBD1,TRBJ2-3,TGTGCCAGCAACAGGGGGCTCCCTGATACGCAGTATTTT,CASNRGLPDTQYF
NA,TRBV5-8,17,NA,TRBJ2-2,TGTGCCAGCAGCTTGGCCGTTTGGGGCGCGAAGACCGGGGAGCTGTTTTTT,CASSLAVWGAKTGELFF
many,TRBV6-5,13,NA,TRBJ1-1,TGTGCCAGCAGTTACGTGGGGGCGGGCGAAGCTTTCTTT,CASSYVGAGEAFF
NA,TRBV30,13,NA,TRBJ1-6,TGTGCCTGGAGTGTACAGGAAGGGTCACCCCTCCACTTT,CAWSVQEGSPLHF
once,TRBV6-5,14,NA,TRBJ1-3,TGTGCCAGCACCCCGTCGATCAGGGGAAACACCATATATTTT,CASTPSIRGNTIYF
NA,TRBV14,16,TRBD1,TRBJ1-1,TGTGCCAGCAGCCAAGATCTGGGACAGGGAACGACTGAAGCTTTCTTT,CASSQDLGQGTTEAFF
NA,TRBV28,14,TRBD1,TRBJ1-1,TGTGCCAGCAGTTTGGGGGGACAGGGCGGGATAGCTTTCTTT,CASSLGGQGGIAFF
NA,TRBV29-1,14,TRBD1,TRBJ2-2,TGCAGCGTTTCTGGGACAGTGGTTTCCGGGGAGCTGTTTTTT,CSVSGTVVSGELFF